This T cell receptor (beta chain) was obtained from a study of blood T cell repertoires in COVID-19. Study background: Samples taken during acute and convalescent COVID-19 were collected in the United States, Italy and Spain. T cells, B-cell-depleted T cells, or PBMCs supplied cDNA or gDNA.

Germline CDR1 SGHRS, CDR2 YFSETQ. CDR3 length: 15 residues. After removal of 5 bases from V and 4 bases from J, the junction contained 8 bases not matched to a gene. Original processing notes: Nucleated cell number was recorded as an estimate derived from reference gene primer amplification. Repertoires were generated with immunoSEQ multiplex PCR, while TCRdb's copy carries only in-frame clones and drops some. V, J and clone size were drawn from that table, and D and trimming were deduced from the DNA. The sample lists 95,000 to 150,000 clones, 55% to 75% occurring once. Sequencing was performed on peripheral blood. The source of this sequence is a human donor with acute or convalescent COVID-19. The donor label of this sample is uncertain. This chain links TRBV5-1 with TRBJ2-1, with TRBD2 identical over 8 bases. CDR3 sequence: CASSIGGGSYNEQFF. CDR3 bases: TGCGCCAGCAGTATTGGCGGGGGGAGTTACAATGAGCAGTTCTTC.